The 31 T cell receptor beta chains below all came from one sample that was sequenced in a study of monozygotic twins with inflammatory bowel disease. TCRdb reanalyzed the 5' RACE reads and collapses them to one entry per CDR3 protein, without DNA. The repertoire table contains 420,000 or so distinct CDR3 sequences. Sequencing input: blood. These receptors were obtained from a human donor with ulcerative colitis or Crohn's disease, or a healthy co-twin of an affected twin (not recorded which).

CDR3: CASSPTQSGKETQYF. The chain carries TRBV18 and TRBJ2-5. The germline gives CDR1 KGHSH, CDR2 LQKENI. The CDR3 sequence is 15 residues long.

The gene calls are TRBV7-8 and TRBJ2-5; TCRdb indicates TRBD2, and absent DNA this call remains unverified. The CDR3 consists of 15 residues. Germline lookup yields CDR1 SGHVS and CDR2 FQNEAQ. CDR3 protein: CASSLTSGRGETQYF.

This chain links TRBV5-1 with TRBJ1-5; TCRdb proposes TRBD1, but this gene call is untestable without DNA. Germline loops: CDR1 SGHRS, CDR2 YFSETQ. The CDR3 is 16 residues long. The CDR3 sequence: CASSAGTGDSNQPQHF.

This rearrangement joins TRBV20-1 to TRBJ2-3; the D call from TCRdb, TRBD2, cannot be confirmed without DNA. CDR3 length equals 17 residues. Germline V gene lookup returns CDR1 DFQATT and CDR2 SNEGSKA (reference sequence). CDR3 region: CSVRPLGDGRVTDTQYF.

This rearrangement joins TRBV11-2 to TRBJ2-3; the D call from TCRdb, TRBD1, cannot be confirmed without DNA. The CDR3 is made up of 18 amino acids. Germline CDR1 reads SGHAT; CDR2 reads FQNNGV. The CDR3: CASSPPSGTGGSTDTQYF.

The chain carries TRBV7-2 and TRBJ1-5; TCRdb gives TRBD1 as the D gene, but with no DNA this cannot be confirmed. This CDR3 is built from 15 residues. Germline assignment: CDR1 SGHTA and CDR2 FQGNSA. CDR3 residues: CASSLVGAGNQPQHF.

The rearrangement joins TRBV4-1 to TRBJ2-7; the D call of TRBD2 rests on TCRdb alone, since no DNA is present to check it. CDR1 MGHRA and CDR2 YSYEKL come from the germline V gene. CDR3 size: 14 residues. The CDR3 is CASSQAGLSYEQYF.

The genes are TRBV4-2 and TRBJ1-2; TCRdb picks TRBD1, but there is no DNA to check that call. The CDR3 covers 15 residues. Germline-derived CDR1 and CDR2 are LGHNA and YNFKEQ. The CDR3 spells CASSHRDAANYGYTF.

This chain links TRBV7-9 with TRBJ2-2. This CDR3 contains 15 residues. Germline V gene sequence: CDR1 SEHNR, CDR2 FQNEAQ (reference sequence). This CDR3 is CASSLAPKDTGELFF.

This rearrangement joins TRBV2 to TRBJ1-4; the D call from TCRdb, TRBD1, cannot be confirmed without DNA. This CDR3 is built from 14 residues. Germline V CDR1 and CDR2: SNHLY, FYNNEI. This CDR3 reads CASDGQGTNEKLFF.

The gene calls are TRBV3-1 and TRBJ2-3; no DNA is available, so the TRBD1 call from TCRdb remains unchecked. Per germline, CDR1 LGHDT and CDR2 YNNKEL (reference sequence). CDR3 length: 15 amino acids. CDR3 region: CASSQDRTDTDTQYF.

CDR3 sequence: CASSQEWVGPLF. J is TRBJ1-1 and V is TRBV3-1; as DNA is missing, the TRBD1 call by TCRdb cannot be tested. Germline V gene lookup returns CDR1 LGHDT and CDR2 YNNKEL (reference sequence). The CDR3 runs 12 residues. The full variable domain, completed using reference TRBV3-1 and TRBJ1-1, is DTAVSQTPKYLVTQMGNDKSIKCEQNLGHDTMYWYKQDSKKFLKIMFSYNNKELIINETVPNRFSPKSPDKAHLNLHINSLELGDSAVYFCASSQEWVGPLFGQGTRLTVV.

The chain links TRBV7-2 to TRBJ1-1; the TRBD1 assignment by TCRdb is unverifiable without DNA. Germline CDR1 and CDR2: SGHTA and FQGNSA. The CDR3 length is 16 residues. CDR3 residues: CASSFNRGRLNTEAFF. The whole variable domain, remainder taken from reference TRBV7-2 and TRBJ1-1, is GAGVSQSPSNKVTEKGKDVELRCDPISGHTALYWYRQSLGQGLEFLIYFQGNSAPDKSGLPSDRFSAERTGGSVSTLTIQRTQQEDSAVYLCASSFNRGRLNTEAFFGQGTRLTVV.

The rearrangement joins TRBV20-1 to TRBJ1-2. The length of the CDR3 is 11 residues. Germline CDR1 and CDR2: DFQATT and SNEGSKA (reference sequence). The CDR3: CSATGPYGYTF.

The chain employs TRBV20-1 and TRBJ1-4; as DNA is missing, the TRBD1 call by TCRdb cannot be tested. Germline CDR1 reads DFQATT; CDR2 reads SNEGSKA (reference sequence). This CDR3 is 14 amino acids long. The chain's CDR3 is CSARPGRWEEKLFF.

CDR3: CASRTGTDYGYTF. The chain recombines TRBV27 with TRBJ1-2; the TRBD1 assignment by TCRdb is unverifiable without DNA. CDR3 length: 13 amino acids. The V gene's germline CDR1 is MNHEY and CDR2 SMNVEV (reference sequence).

The chain joins TRBV7-9 to TRBJ1-2; the TCRdb call, TRBD1, lacks DNA for checking. Germline values: CDR1 SEHNR, CDR2 FQNEAQ (reference sequence). This CDR3 is built from 15 residues. CDR3 amino acids: CASGPTGSLVYGYTF.

V and J are TRBV15 and TRBJ2-2; TCRdb's assignment of TRBD1 cannot be checked, as there is no DNA. The CDR3 length is 15 residues. Germline V gene sequence: CDR1 LNHNV, CDR2 YYDKDF (reference sequence). CDR3 sequence reads: CATSRAWAGNGELFF.

The chain carries TRBV5-1 and TRBJ2-7; lacking DNA, the TRBD2 call made by TCRdb goes unchecked. Germline V gene lookup returns CDR1 SGHRS and CDR2 YFSETQ. The length of the CDR3 is 13 residues. CDR3 sequence reads: CASSLRPEYEQYF.

This rearrangement joins TRBV7-9 to TRBJ1-3; the D gene TCRdb calls, TRBD1, cannot be checked with no DNA. Germline-derived CDR1 and CDR2 are SEHNR and FQNEAQ (reference sequence). The length of the CDR3 is 16 residues. CDR3 protein: CASSARGADGEYTIYF. Filled out from reference TRBV7-9 and TRBJ1-3, the complete variable domain reads DTGVSQNPRHKITKRGQNVTFRCDPISEHNRLYWYRQTLGQGPEFLTYFQNEAQLEKSRLLSDRFSAERPKGSFSTLEIQRTEQGDSAMYLCASSARGADGEYTIYFGEGSWLTVV.

The V gene is TRBV12-3 or TRBV12-4, the J gene TRBJ2-4; the D gene TCRdb calls, TRBD1, cannot be checked with no DNA. This CDR3 has 13 residues. CDR3 sequence reads: CASTPRQGRIQYF.

The chain carries TRBV18 and TRBJ1-1. The CDR3 is 13 residues long. Germline V gene sequence: CDR1 KGHSH, CDR2 LQKENI. The CDR3 loop is CASSPPGWGEAFF.

V gene TRBV28 combines with J gene TRBJ2-7. The CDR3 covers 11 residues. Germline CDR1 reads MDHEN; CDR2 reads SYDVKM. CDR3 sequence reads: CASSPRREQYF.

This chain uses TRBV11-2 with TRBJ1-1; TCRdb designates TRBD1, a call that cannot be tested without DNA. Germline CDR1 SGHAT, CDR2 FQNNGV. There are 16 residues in the CDR3. The CDR3 reads CASSLEFRVPRTEAFF.

The CDR3 region is CASSQDLNIQYF. The gene calls are TRBV12-3 or TRBV12-4 and TRBJ2-4. This CDR3 comprises 12 residues.

V is TRBV20-1 and J is TRBJ2-5. The CDR3 has 14 residues. The germline V gene has CDR1 DFQATT and CDR2 SNEGSKA (reference sequence). This CDR3 is CSASLARRQETQYF.

The rearrangement joins TRBV20-1 to TRBJ2-6; without DNA, the TCRdb call of TRBD1 cannot be checked. Germline values: CDR1 DFQATT, CDR2 SNEGSKA (reference sequence). The CDR3 covers 17 residues. CDR3 region: CSAEDTYQSSGANVLTF.

The chain uses TRBV11-2 and TRBJ1-1; TCRdb returns TRBD1, unconfirmable since there is no DNA. Germline V CDR1 and CDR2: SGHAT, FQNNGV. The CDR3 length is 13 residues. This CDR3 reads CASSIGGGTEAFF.

V is TRBV10-3 and J is TRBJ1-6; the D gene TCRdb calls, TRBD1, cannot be checked with no DNA. The CDR3 contains 15 residues. The germline CDR1 and CDR2 sequences are ENHRY and SYGVKD. CDR3 amino acids: CAISAGTLSDSPLHF.

The J gene is TRBJ2-5, the V gene TRBV5-4; the TRBD2 assignment by TCRdb is unverifiable without DNA. CDR1 and CDR2 from the germline V gene are SGHNT and YYREEE (reference sequence). This CDR3 is 16 amino acids long. This CDR3 reads CASSPGSGGAPETQYF.

The genes are TRBV5-1 and TRBJ2-1. Germline V gives CDR1 SGHRS, CDR2 YFSETQ. This CDR3 is 15 amino acids long. Here the CDR3 reads CASSWLEENYNEQFF. The variable domain in full, with the rest retrieved from reference TRBV5-1 and TRBJ2-1, is KAGVTQTPRYLIKTRGQQVTLSCSPISGHRSVSWYQQTPGQGLQFLFEYFSETQRNKGNFPGRFSGRQFSNSRSEMNVSTLELGDSALYLCASSWLEENYNEQFFGPGTRLTVL.